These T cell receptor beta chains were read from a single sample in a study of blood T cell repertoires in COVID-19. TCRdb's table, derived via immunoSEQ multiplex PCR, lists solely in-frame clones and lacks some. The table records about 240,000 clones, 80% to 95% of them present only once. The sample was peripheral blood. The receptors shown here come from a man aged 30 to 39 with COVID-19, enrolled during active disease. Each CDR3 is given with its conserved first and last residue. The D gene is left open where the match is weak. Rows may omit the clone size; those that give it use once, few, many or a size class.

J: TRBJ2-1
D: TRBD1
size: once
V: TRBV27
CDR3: CAKPGQSYNEQFF
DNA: TGTGCCAAACCGGGACAGTCCTACAATGAGCAGTTCTTC

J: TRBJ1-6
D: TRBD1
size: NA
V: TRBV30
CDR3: CAWDRDSNSPLHF
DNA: TGTGCCTGGGACCGGGACAGCAATTCACCCCTCCACTTT

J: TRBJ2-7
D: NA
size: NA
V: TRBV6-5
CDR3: CASSYIGDEQYF
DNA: TGTGCCAGCAGTTACATCGGGGACGAGCAGTACTTC

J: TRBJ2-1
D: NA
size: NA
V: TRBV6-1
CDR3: CASSEAPAAQFF
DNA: TGTGCCAGCAGTGAAGCGCCTGCGGCTCAGTTCTTC

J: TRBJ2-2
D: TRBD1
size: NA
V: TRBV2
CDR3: CASSERGLANTGELFF
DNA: TGTGCCAGCAGTGAAAGGGGGCTCGCGAACACCGGGGAGCTGTTTTTT

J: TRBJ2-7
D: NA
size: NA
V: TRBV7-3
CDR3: CASSLIPPEQYF
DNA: TGTGCCAGCAGCTTAATTCCTCCCGAGCAGTACTTC

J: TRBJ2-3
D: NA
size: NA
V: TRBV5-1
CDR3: CASSEEKAHTDTQYF
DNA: TGCGCCAGCAGCGAGGAGAAAGCCCACACAGATACGCAGTATTTT

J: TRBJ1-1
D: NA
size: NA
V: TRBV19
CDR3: CASSVQENTEAFF
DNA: TGTGCCAGTAGTGTACAGGAGAACACTGAAGCTTTCTTT

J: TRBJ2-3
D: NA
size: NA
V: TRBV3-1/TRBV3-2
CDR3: CASSQDKRSLTDTQYF
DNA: TGTGCCAGCAGCCAAGATAAGCGCTCTCTCACAGATACGCAGTATTTT

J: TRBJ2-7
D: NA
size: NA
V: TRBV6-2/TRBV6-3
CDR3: CASSYSSAGGYEQYF
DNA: TGTGCCAGCAGTTACTCGAGCGCAGGAGGCTACGAGCAGTACTTC